The rows below give T cell receptor beta chains drawn from one sample of a study of blood T cell repertoires in COVID-19. Only in-frame clones appear in the TCRdb table, and some are missing; sequencing was by immunoSEQ multiplex PCR. The table shows 55,000 to 90,000 clones, with around nine tenths occurring only once. Specimen: peripheral blood. These receptors were obtained from a woman in her fifties or sixties with acute or convalescent COVID-19. CDR3s include the opening cysteine and the closing phenylalanine or tryptophan. A D gene is named only where the DNA matches it firmly. Expanded clones get a size class; other rows say once, few or many, or leave the size out.

>TRBJ1-4|TRBV4-1|NA|NA
CASSQDGAGTNEKLFF
TGCGCCAGCAGCCAAGATGGGGCCGGAACTAATGAAAAACTGTTTTTT
>TRBJ2-2|TRBV19|NA|NA
CASTPQGGELFF
TGTGCCAGTACTCCCCAGGGGGGGGAGCTGTTTTTT
>TRBJ1-2|TRBV19|TRBD1|NA
CASSIRDRDGYTF
TGTGCCAGTAGTATCCGGGACAGGGATGGCTACACCTTC
>TRBJ1-5|TRBV10-3|NA|NA
CAISRGLGQPQHF
TGTGCCATCAGCAGGGGCTTAGGTCAGCCCCAGCATTTT
>TRBJ2-7|TRBV13|NA|NA
CASSPPGSTYEQYF
TGTGCCAGCAGCCCTCCCGGGTCTACCTACGAGCAGTACTTC
>TRBJ1-6|TRBV2|NA|NA
CASIKTLTNSPLHF
TGTGCCAGCATTAAGACACTCACCAATTCACCCCTCCACTTT
>TRBJ2-1|TRBV27|NA|NA
CASKVRAGPNEQFF
TGTGCCAGCAAAGTCAGGGCAGGGCCCAATGAGCAGTTCTTC
>TRBJ1-1|TRBV4-1|NA|NA
CASSQEAGNTEAFF
TGCGCCAGCAGCCAAGAAGCAGGAAACACTGAAGCTTTCTTT
>TRBJ1-4|TRBV12-3/TRBV12-4|NA|NA
CASSLSGLQLFF
TGTGCCAGCAGTTTGTCAGGGTTGCAACTGTTTTTT
>TRBJ2-7|TRBV6-5|TRBD1|NA
CASSNRGQAYEQYF
TGTGCCAGCAGCAACAGGGGGCAGGCTTACGAGCAGTACTTC
>TRBJ2-7|TRBV4-1|NA|NA
CASSLPRGEQYF
TGCGCCAGCAGCCTTCCCCGGGGCGAGCAGTACTTC
>TRBJ2-7|TRBV12-3/TRBV12-4|NA|NA
CASSTGSHYEQYF
TGTGCCAGCAGTACGGGGTCCCACTACGAGCAGTACTTC
>TRBJ2-7|TRBV27|TRBD2|NA
CASSLGAGDYEQYF
TGTGCCAGCAGTTTAGGAGCGGGGGATTACGAGCAGTACTTC
>TRBJ1-5|TRBV21-1|NA|NA
CASSKDRGPGNQPQHF
TGTGCCAGCAGCAAAGATAGGGGGCCGGGCAATCAGCCCCAGCATTTT
>TRBJ1-5|TRBV27|NA|NA
CASSFLGYAQHF
TGTGCCAGCAGTTTCCTCGGGTATGCCCAGCATTTT
>TRBJ2-1|TRBV24-1|TRBD2|NA
CATSDAGLAGANEQFF
TGTGCCACCAGTGATGCCGGACTAGCGGGGGCCAATGAGCAGTTCTTC
>TRBJ1-1|TRBV7-9|NA|NA
CASSPTGNTEAFF
TGTGCCAGCAGCCCGACAGGGAACACTGAAGCTTTCTTT
>TRBJ1-5|TRBV5-6|NA|NA
CASSLTRYSNQPQHF
TGTGCCAGCAGCTTAACACGATATAGCAATCAGCCCCAGCATTTT
>TRBJ2-3|TRBV7-3|NA|once
CASSPSVRPDTQYF
TGTGCCAGCAGCCCTTCGGTCAGGCCAGATACGCAGTATTTT
>TRBJ2-2|TRBV7-9|NA|once
CASSSYTGELFF
TGTGCCAGCAGTTCATACACCGGGGAGCTGTTTTTT
>TRBJ2-7|TRBV3-1/TRBV3-2|NA|NA
CASTPRGSYEQYF
TGTGCCAGCACCCCCAGGGGATCCTACGAGCAGTACTTC
>TRBJ2-1|TRBV4-2|TRBD2|NA
CASSQQGGGSYNEQFF
TGTGCCAGCAGCCAACAGGGCGGGGGCTCCTACAATGAGCAGTTCTTC
>TRBJ2-1|TRBV12-5|NA|NA
CASGVMESSYNEQFF
TGTGCTAGTGGCGTCATGGAGAGCTCCTACAATGAGCAGTTCTTC
>TRBJ2-1|TRBV19|TRBD2|NA
CASSTTSGEHNEQFF
TGTGCCAGTAGTACGACTAGCGGGGAACACAATGAGCAGTTCTTC
>TRBJ2-3|TRBV5-5|TRBD2|NA
CASSLSGTSGALFTDTQYF
TGTGCCAGCAGCCTATCCGGGACTAGCGGGGCCCTTTTCACAGATACGCAGTATTTT
>TRBJ1-5|TRBV21-1|NA|NA
CASSPPPTGPSNQPQHF
TGTGCCAGCAGCCCACCTCCGACAGGGCCTAGCAATCAGCCCCAGCATTTT
>TRBJ2-1|TRBV11-1|TRBD2|NA
CASSPRLASYNEQFF
TGTGCCAGCAGCCCACGACTAGCCTCCTACAATGAGCAGTTCTTC
>TRBJ1-2|TRBV9|TRBD1|NA
CASSVAFEGARGYTF
TGTGCCAGCAGCGTAGCATTCGAGGGGGCGCGTGGCTACACCTTC
>TRBJ1-6|TRBV4-1|TRBD1|once
CASSPGQGNSPLHF
TGCGCCAGCAGTCCGGGACAGGGAAATTCACCCCTCCACTTT
>TRBJ1-3|TRBV9|NA|NA
CASSFGPEPGNTIYF
TGTGCCAGCAGCTTCGGTCCTGAGCCTGGAAACACCATATATTTT
>TRBJ2-1|TRBV5-1|TRBD1|NA
CASKQTGGNNEQFF
TGCGCCAGTAAGCAAACAGGGGGAAACAATGAGCAGTTCTTC
>TRBJ2-5|TRBV6-2/TRBV6-3|NA|few
CASSPGAGVMIGTQYF
TGTGCCAGCAGCCCCGGAGCAGGGGTTATGATTGGGACCCAGTACTTC
>TRBJ2-7|TRBV5-4|TRBD2|once
CASSFRTSGGYEQYF
TGTGCCAGCAGCTTCAGAACTAGCGGGGGGTACGAGCAGTACTTC
>TRBJ2-3|TRBV27|NA|NA
CASSGRRGAGADTQYF
TGTGCCAGCAGTGGGCGACGGGGGGCGGGCGCAGATACGCAGTATTTT
>TRBJ2-3|TRBV4-1|TRBD2|NA
CASSQGTSFPPGTDTQYF
TGCGCCAGCAGCCAAGGGACTAGCTTCCCCCCGGGCACAGATACGCAGTATTTT
>TRBJ2-5|TRBV5-4|TRBD2|NA
CASSLAFGGGVGETQYF
TGTGCCAGCAGCTTGGCCTTTGGCGGGGGGGTCGGGGAGACCCAGTACTTC
>TRBJ1-1|TRBV28|TRBD1|NA
CASSLNRGLHEAFF
TGTGCCAGCAGTTTGAACAGGGGGCTTCATGAAGCTTTCTTT
>TRBJ1-1|TRBV11-2|NA|NA
CASSQTGSMNTEAFF
TGTGCCAGCAGCCAGACAGGTTCCATGAACACTGAAGCTTTCTTT
>TRBJ2-3|TRBV28|TRBD2|NA
CASSPPRAGGFTDTQYF
TGTGCCAGCAGTCCCCCTAGAGCGGGGGGGTTCACAGATACGCAGTATTTT
>TRBJ2-5|TRBV4-1|NA|NA
CASSSFGVQETQYF
TGCGCCAGCAGCTCCTTCGGAGTCCAAGAGACCCAGTACTTC
>TRBJ1-2|TRBV6-5|TRBD1|NA
CASSYRDRMNYGYTF
TGTGCCAGCAGTTACAGGGACAGGATGAACTATGGCTACACCTTC
>TRBJ2-7|TRBV3-1/TRBV3-2|NA|NA
CASSRGQLAYEQYF
TGTGCCAGCAGCCGAGGACAGCTGGCCTACGAGCAGTACTTC
>TRBJ1-5|TRBV6-1|NA|NA
CASSELGGNQPQHF
TGTGCCAGCAGTGAATTAGGGGGCAATCAGCCCCAGCATTTT
>TRBJ1-5|TRBV2|TRBD1|NA
CASSGPRTGALFSNQPQHF
TGTGCCAGCAGTGGCCCCCGGACAGGGGCGCTTTTTAGCAATCAGCCCCAGCATTTT